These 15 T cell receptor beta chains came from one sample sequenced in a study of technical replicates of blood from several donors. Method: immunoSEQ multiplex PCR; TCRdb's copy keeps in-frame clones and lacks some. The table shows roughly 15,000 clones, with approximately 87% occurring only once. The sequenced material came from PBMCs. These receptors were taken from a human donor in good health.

DNA for the CDR3: TGTGCCAGTACCAGAACTAGCGGGGGATACAATGAGCAGTTCTTC. It specifies CASTRTSGGYNEQFF. This rearrangement joins TRBV19 to TRBJ2-1; 11 positions agree with TRBD2. Per germline, CDR1 LNHDA and CDR2 SQIVND (reference sequence). Trimming cost V 7 bases and J 4 bases; bases outside gene matches: 6. This CDR3 is 15 amino acids long.

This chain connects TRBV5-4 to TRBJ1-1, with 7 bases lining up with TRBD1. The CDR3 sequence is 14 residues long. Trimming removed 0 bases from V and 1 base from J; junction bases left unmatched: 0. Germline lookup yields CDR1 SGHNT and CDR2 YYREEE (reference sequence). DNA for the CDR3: TGTGCCAGCAGCTTGGACAGGGGGAACACTGAAGCTTTCTTT. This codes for CASSLDRGNTEAFF.

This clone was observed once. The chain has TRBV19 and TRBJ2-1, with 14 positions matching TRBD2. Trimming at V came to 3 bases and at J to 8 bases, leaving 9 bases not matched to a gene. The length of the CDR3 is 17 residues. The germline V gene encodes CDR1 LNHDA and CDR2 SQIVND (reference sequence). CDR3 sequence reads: CASSIRPGLAGVDEQFF. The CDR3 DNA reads TGTGCCAGTAGTATTCGGCCGGGACTAGCGGGAGTGGATGAGCAGTTCTTC.

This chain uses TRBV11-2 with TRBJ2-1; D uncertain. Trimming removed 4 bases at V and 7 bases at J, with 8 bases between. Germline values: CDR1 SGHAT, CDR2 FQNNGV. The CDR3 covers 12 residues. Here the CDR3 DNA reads TGTGCCAGCAGCTACGGTGGTAATGAGCAGTTCTTC. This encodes CASSYGGNEQFF.

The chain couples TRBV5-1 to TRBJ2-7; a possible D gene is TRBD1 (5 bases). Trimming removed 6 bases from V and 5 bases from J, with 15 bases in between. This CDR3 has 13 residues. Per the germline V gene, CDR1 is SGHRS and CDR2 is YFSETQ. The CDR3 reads CASKGQGWDEQYF. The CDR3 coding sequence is TGCGCCAGCAAAGGGCAGGGATGGGACGAGCAGTACTTC.

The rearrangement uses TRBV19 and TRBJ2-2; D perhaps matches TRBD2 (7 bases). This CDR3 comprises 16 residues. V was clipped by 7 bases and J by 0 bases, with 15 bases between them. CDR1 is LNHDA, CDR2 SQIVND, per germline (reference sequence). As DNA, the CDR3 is TGTGCCAGTACCCTCGGGGAGGGGGCGAACACCGGGGAGCTGTTTTTT. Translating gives CASTLGEGANTGELFF.

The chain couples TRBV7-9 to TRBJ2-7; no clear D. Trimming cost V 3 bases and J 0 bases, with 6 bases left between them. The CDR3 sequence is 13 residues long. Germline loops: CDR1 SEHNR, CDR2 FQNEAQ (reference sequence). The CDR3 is CASSFSPSYEQYF. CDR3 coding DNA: TGTGCCAGCAGCTTCAGTCCCTCCTACGAGCAGTACTTC.

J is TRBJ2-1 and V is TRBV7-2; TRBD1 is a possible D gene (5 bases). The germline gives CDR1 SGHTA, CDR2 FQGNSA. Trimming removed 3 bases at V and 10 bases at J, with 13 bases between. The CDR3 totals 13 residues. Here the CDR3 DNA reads TGTGCCAGCAGCTTCGAGCCGAACAGGGAGCAGTTCTTC. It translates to CASSFEPNREQFF. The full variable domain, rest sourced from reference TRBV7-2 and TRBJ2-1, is GAGVSQSPSNKVTEKGKDVELRCDPISGHTALYWYRQSLGQGLEFLIYFQGNSAPDKSGLPSDRFSAERTGGSVSTLTIQRTQQEDSAVYLCASSFEPNREQFFGPGTRLTVL.

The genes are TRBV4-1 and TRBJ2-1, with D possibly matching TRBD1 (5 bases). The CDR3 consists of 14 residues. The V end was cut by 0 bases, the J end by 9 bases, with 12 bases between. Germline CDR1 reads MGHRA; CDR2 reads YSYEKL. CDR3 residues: CASSQDPPRGEQFF. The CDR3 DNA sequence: TGCGCCAGCAGCCAAGACCCCCCTAGGGGTGAGCAGTTCTTC.

Here the CDR3 reads CASSPDRGSQPQHF. CDR3 bases: TGTGCCAGCAGTCCCGACAGGGGGTCTCAGCCCCAGCATTTT. The chain is built from TRBV27 and TRBJ1-5; 9 nucleotides align to TRBD1. The CDR3 totals 14 residues. CDR1 is MNHEY and CDR2 is SMNVEV in the germline V gene (reference sequence). Trimming cost V 5 bases and J 6 bases; bases outside gene matches: 5.

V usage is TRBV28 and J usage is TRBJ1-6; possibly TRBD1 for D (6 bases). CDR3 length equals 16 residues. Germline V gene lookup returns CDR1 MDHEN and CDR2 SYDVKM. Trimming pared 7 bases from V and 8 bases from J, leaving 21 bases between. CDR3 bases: TGTGCCAGCACCGGGGCCCACAGGGAATTGGATTCACCCCTCCACTTT. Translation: CASTGAHRELDSPLHF.

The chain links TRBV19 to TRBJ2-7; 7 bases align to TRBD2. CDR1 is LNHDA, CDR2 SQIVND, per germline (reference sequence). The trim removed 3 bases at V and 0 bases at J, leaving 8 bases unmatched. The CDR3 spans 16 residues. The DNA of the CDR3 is TGTGCCAGTAGTATGTCTAGCGGAGGGAGCTCCTACGAGCAGTACTTC. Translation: CASSMSSGGSSYEQYF.

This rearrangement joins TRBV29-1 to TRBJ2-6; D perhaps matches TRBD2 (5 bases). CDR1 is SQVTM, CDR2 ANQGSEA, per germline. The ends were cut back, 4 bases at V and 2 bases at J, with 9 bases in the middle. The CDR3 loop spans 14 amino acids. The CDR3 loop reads CSVVSGAGANVLTF. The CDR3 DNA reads TGCAGCGTTGTAAGCGGAGCTGGGGCCAACGTCCTGACTTTC.

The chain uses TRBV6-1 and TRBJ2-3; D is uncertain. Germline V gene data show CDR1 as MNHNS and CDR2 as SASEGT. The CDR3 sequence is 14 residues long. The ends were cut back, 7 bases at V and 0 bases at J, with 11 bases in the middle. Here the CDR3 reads CASKEQTSTDTQYF. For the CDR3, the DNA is TGTGCCAGCAAAGAGCAGACTAGCACAGATACGCAGTATTTT.

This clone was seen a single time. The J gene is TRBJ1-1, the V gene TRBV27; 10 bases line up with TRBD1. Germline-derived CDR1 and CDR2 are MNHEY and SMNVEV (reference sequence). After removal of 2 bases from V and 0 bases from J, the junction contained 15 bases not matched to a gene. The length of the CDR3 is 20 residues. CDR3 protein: CASSLIYGRGQGMMNTEAFF. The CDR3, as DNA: TGTGCCAGCAGTTTAATATACGGGCGGGGACAGGGGATGATGAACACTGAAGCTTTCTTT.